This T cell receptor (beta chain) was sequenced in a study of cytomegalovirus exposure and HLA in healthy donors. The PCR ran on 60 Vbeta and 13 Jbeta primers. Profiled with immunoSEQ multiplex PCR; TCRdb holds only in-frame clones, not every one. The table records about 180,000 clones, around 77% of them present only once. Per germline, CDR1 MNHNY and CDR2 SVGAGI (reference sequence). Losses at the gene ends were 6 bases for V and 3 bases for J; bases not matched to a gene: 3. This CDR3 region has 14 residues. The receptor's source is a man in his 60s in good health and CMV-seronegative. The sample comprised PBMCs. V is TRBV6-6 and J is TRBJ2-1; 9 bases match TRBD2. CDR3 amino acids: CASRVAGDYNEQFF. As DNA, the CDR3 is TGTGCCAGCAGGGTAGCGGGGGACTACAATGAGCAGTTCTTC.